The next 32 T cell receptor beta chains were all read from a single sample in a study of identical twins. TCRdb used MiXCR to reprocess the 5' RACE reads, holding one entry per CDR3 protein. The data contain approximately 620,000 distinct CDR3 sequences, less than 10% of them seen just once; the ten biggest clones take up 0.98%. This sample was also put to use in a study of yellow fever vaccine responses in identical twins.

The sequenced sample consisted of PBMCs. These receptors all stem from a young woman in good health.

The chain uses TRBV4-3 and TRBJ2-3; TRBD2 aligns across 9 bases. The CDR3 is made up of 16 amino acids. V shed 1 base, J shed 3 bases, and the junction held 5 bases outside the gene matches. In germline, CDR1 is LGHNA, CDR2 YSLEER. CDR3 loop: CASSQVAGLATDTQYF. The CDR3 bases are TGCGCCAGCAGCCAAGTTGCGGGACTAGCAACAGATACGCAGTATTTT.

There are many counts of this clonotype. The chain joins TRBV5-1 to TRBJ2-1; 11 bases agree with TRBD2. After removal of 2 bases from V and 3 bases from J, the junction contained 1 base not matched to a gene. This CDR3 has 15 amino acids. Per the germline V gene, CDR1 is SGHRS and CDR2 is YFSETQ. CDR3 region: CASSFSGRDYNEQFF. In DNA form, the CDR3 reads TGCGCCAGCAGCTTTAGCGGGAGGGACTACAATGAGCAGTTCTTC.

The rearrangement uses TRBV10-3 and TRBJ2-1; D call uncertain. Trimming shortened V by 10 bases and J by 7 bases, and 14 bases separated the two germline ends. Germline CDR1 reads ENHRY; CDR2 reads SYGVKD. This CDR3 region has 12 residues. In DNA, the CDR3 is TGTGCCAGTAGGGATAGAGAGAATGAGCAGTTCTTC. Its protein is CASRDRENEQFF.

This clonotype was seen repeatedly, ten times or more. The chain joins TRBV20-1 to TRBJ2-1; D is perhaps TRBD1 or TRBD2 (5 bases each). Trimming shortened V by 3 bases and J by 0 bases, and 6 bases separated the two germline ends. CDR3 length: 13 residues. The germline V gene encodes CDR1 DFQATT and CDR2 SNEGSKA (reference sequence). The CDR3, as DNA: TGCAGTGCTAGGGGACCCTCCTACAATGAGCAGTTCTTC. It specifies CSARGPSYNEQFF.

This clonotype was seen at least ten times. The chain uses TRBV28 and TRBJ2-2, with 7 positions matching TRBD1. V was pared by 8 bases and J by 6 bases, with 9 bases of the junction left unmatched. Germline values: CDR1 MDHEN, CDR2 SYDVKM. The length of the CDR3 is 14 residues. The CDR3, as DNA: TGTGCCAGCCGGGACAGCACCGGACCCGGGGAGCTGTTTTTT. Translation: CASRDSTGPGELFF. Full variable domain (rest looked up from reference TRBV28 and TRBJ2-2): DVKVTQSSRYLVKRTGEKVFLECVQDMDHENMFWYRQDPGLGLRLIYFSYDVKMKEKGDIPEGYSVSREKKERFSLILESASTNQTSMYLCASRDSTGPGELFFGEGSRLTVL.

The J gene is TRBJ2-7, the V gene TRBV5-6; 9 bases match TRBD1. V lost 1 base and J lost 4; bases outside the gene matches: 3. Germline V CDR1 and CDR2: SGHDT, YYEEEE. This CDR3 has 14 residues. Written as DNA, the CDR3 is TGTGCCAGCAGCTTGAATGGACAGGGGTACGAGCAGTACTTC. Translating gives CASSLNGQGYEQYF.

The chain couples TRBV4-3 to TRBJ1-2, with TRBD1 matching over 8 bases. The CDR3 has 16 amino acids. The J segment lost 6 bases and the V segment lost 0 bases, leaving 9 bases of the junction unmatched. The germline gives CDR1 LGHNA, CDR2 YSLEER. The DNA for the CDR3 is TGCGCCAGCAGCCAAGAGGACAGGGTCCGTGTCGATGGCTACACCTTC. Encoded protein: CASSQEDRVRVDGYTF.

The chain joins TRBV6-1 to TRBJ2-3; D might be TRBD2 (6 bases). Germline CDR1 and CDR2: MNHNS and SASEGT. V lost 4 bases, J lost 6 bases, and 14 bases lay in between. This CDR3 region has 14 residues. CDR3 DNA: TGTGCCAGCAGTGTGGGACTCACGGAGGATACGCAGTATTTT. It is translated as CASSVGLTEDTQYF.

The J gene is TRBJ1-3, the V gene TRBV4-3, with D perhaps matching TRBD1 (5 bases). The CDR3 runs 15 residues. The germline V gene encodes CDR1 LGHNA and CDR2 YSLEER. The germline V and J ends were trimmed by 0 bases and 2 bases, with 8 bases remaining between them. CDR3 sequence: CASSQDGTPGNTIYF. Here the CDR3 DNA reads TGCGCCAGCAGCCAAGACGGGACTCCTGGAAACACCATATATTTT.

This clonotype showed up many times. The chain joins TRBV27 to TRBJ2-1, with TRBD1 identical over 7 bases. Per the germline V gene, CDR1 is MNHEY and CDR2 is SMNVEV (reference sequence). V shed 6 bases, J shed 14 bases, and the junction held 13 bases outside the gene matches. CDR3 length equals 13 residues. In DNA form, the CDR3 reads TGTGCCAGCAGCGGAGAAAGGGGGCCTTTCAAGTTCTTC. This translates into CASSGERGPFKFF.

This clonotype was picked up many times. The V call is TRBV10-3, the J call TRBJ1-1; D remains unclear. The germline V gene has CDR1 ENHRY and CDR2 SYGVKD. Trimming shortened V by 0 bases and J by 0 bases, and 8 bases separated the two germline ends. CDR3 length equals 15 residues. The CDR3 DNA follows: TGTGCCATCAGTGAGTCGCGGGATGTGAACACTGAAGCTTTCTTT. This translates into CAISESRDVNTEAFF.

The gene calls are TRBV12-3 or TRBV12-4 and TRBJ1-1, with D possibly being TRBD1 (6 bases). V dropped 9 bases and J dropped 0 bases, with 11 bases sitting between them. The CDR3 sequence is 13 residues long. This CDR3 reads CARGHTLNTEAFF. CDR3 sequence (DNA): TGTGCCAGGGGACACACGCTGAACACTGAAGCTTTCTTT.

V and J are TRBV11-1 and TRBJ2-7; weak D call: TRBD2 (7 bases). From germline, CDR1 is SGHAT and CDR2 FQDESV (reference sequence). The CDR3 length is 21 residues. V lost 0 bases, J lost 7 bases, and 34 bases lay in between. The chain's CDR3 is CASSLAIRGASGLGRWEEQYF. The CDR3 coding sequence is TGTGCCAGCAGCTTAGCTATTCGGGGGGCGAGTGGATTGGGACGTTGGGAAGAGCAGTACTTC.

This clonotype showed up just a few times. The V gene is TRBV7-3, the J gene TRBJ2-2; 8 positions agree with TRBD2. Germline V gene lookup returns CDR1 SGHTA and CDR2 FQGTGA. This CDR3 is built from 16 residues. Germline trimming cut 1 base from V and 0 bases from J; bases unmatched to any gene: 1. The CDR3 sequence is CASSLIAGPNTGELFF. CDR3 nucleotide sequence: TGTGCCAGCAGCTTAATAGCGGGACCGAACACCGGGGAGCTGTTTTTT. The complete variable domain, with remaining parts taken from reference TRBV7-3 and TRBJ2-2, reads GAGVSQTPSNKVTEKGKYVELRCDPISGHTALYWYRQSLGQGPEFLIYFQGTGAADDSGLPNDRFFAVRPEGSVSTLKIQRTERGDSAVYLCASSLIAGPNTGELFFGEGSRLTVL.

Regarding this clonotype: This CDR3 fails to terminate in the conserved phenylalanine or tryptophan, so it likely reflects a read error. This rearrangement joins TRBV20-1 to TRBJ2-1, with a weak D call TRBD2 (7 bases). The CDR3 has 13 residues. Germline loops: CDR1 DFQATT, CDR2 SNEGSKA (reference sequence). Trimming left V 6 bases short and J 6 bases short, with 15 bases between. Written as DNA, the CDR3 is TGCAGTGCCTCGATGGGGGGGCCCAATGAGCAGTTCTCC. It codes for CSASMGGPNEQFS.

The chain has TRBV29-1 and TRBJ2-1; TRBD2 aligns across 7 bases. The CDR3 is made up of 14 amino acids. The germline CDR1 and CDR2 sequences are SQVTM and ANQGSEA. J was trimmed by 0 bases and V by 8 bases; bases with no gene match: 7. CDR3 protein: CSLSGTLSYNEQFF. The CDR3 DNA follows: TGCAGCTTAAGCGGGACCCTCTCCTACAATGAGCAGTTCTTC.

In its sample, this clonotype was seen a few times. V and J are TRBV6-5 and TRBJ1-2, with a tentative D call TRBD1 (6 bases). The CDR3 totals 16 residues. Germline V gives CDR1 MNHEY, CDR2 SVGAGI. V dropped 2 bases and J dropped 7 bases, with 20 bases sitting between them. The CDR3 DNA reads as TGTGCCAGCAGTTACGGGCAGGGGCGTAGACAGAGTGGCTACACCTTC. Translating gives CASSYGQGRRQSGYTF.

The J gene is TRBJ1-3, the V gene TRBV12-3 or TRBV12-4; no firm D call. V lost 5 bases and J 8 bases, leaving 10 bases between the germline ends. The CDR3 spans 12 residues. CDR3: CASSMPPDTIYF. DNA for the CDR3: TGTGCCAGCAGTATGCCACCGGACACCATATATTTT.

The chain combines TRBV9 with TRBJ2-4; possibly TRBD2 for D (5 bases). The CDR3 has 13 residues. The V end was cut by 0 bases, the J end by 6 bases, with 7 bases between. Germline V gives CDR1 SGDLS, CDR2 YYNGEE. The CDR3 nucleotides read TGTGCCAGCAGCGTAGCCAGCGGAAACATTCAGTACTTC. It is translated as CASSVASGNIQYF.

The chain uses TRBV2 and TRBJ1-1; possibly TRBD1 for D (6 bases). V was cut by 0 bases and J by 4 bases, with 12 bases left in between. Germline values: CDR1 SNHLY, CDR2 FYNNEI. The CDR3 runs to 15 residues. The CDR3 nucleotides are TGTGCCAGCAGTGAAGCGGCAGGGGTTGGCACTGAAGCTTTCTTT. This encodes CASSEAAGVGTEAFF. The full variable domain, in which reference TRBV2 and TRBJ1-1 provide the parts outside the CDR3, is EPEVTQTPSHQVTQMGQEVILRCVPISNHLYFYWYRQILGQKVEFLVSFYNNEISEKSEIFDDQFSVERPDGSNFTLKIRSTKLEDSAMYFCASSEAAGVGTEAFFGQGTRLTVV.

A few counts support this clonotype. V usage is TRBV7-2 and J usage is TRBJ2-7; 9 nucleotides match TRBD2. This CDR3 has 16 amino acids. Germline V CDR1 and CDR2: SGHTA, FQGNSA. The V and J ends lost 1 base and 2 bases, in that order; junction bases with no gene match: 6. The CDR3 DNA is TGTGCCAGCAGCTTAGTCTCGCGGGAGGGCCCCTACGAGCAGTACTTC. Translated: CASSLVSREGPYEQYF.

The sample holds a few counts of this clonotype. V gene TRBV27 combines with J gene TRBJ1-1; the D is unclear. Deletions cut 0 bases from V and 1 base from J, with 6 bases between. The CDR3 covers 14 residues. CDR1 is MNHEY, CDR2 SMNVEV, per germline (reference sequence). The CDR3 nucleotides read TGTGCCAGCAGTTTATCCATCACGAACACTGAAGCTTTCTTT. Protein sequence: CASSLSITNTEAFF.

This clonotype was recorded a few times. J is TRBJ1-1 and V is TRBV5-1, with D tentatively TRBD1 (5 bases). Germline CDR1 is SGHRS and CDR2 is YFSETQ. This CDR3 has 15 residues. Between the trimmed V and J ends, which lost 2 bases and 11 bases, there was a span of 22 bases. The DNA of the CDR3 is TGCGCCAGCAGCTTAGAAAATCAGGGTAGGAGTGCGGCTTTCTTT. Residues: CASSLENQGRSAAFF.

This clonotype was seen repeatedly, ten times or more. This sequence joins TRBV29-1 and TRBJ2-2; the match to TRBD2 covers 9 bases. V lost 5 bases, J lost 0 bases, and 7 bases stayed unmatched. The V gene's germline CDR1 is SQVTM and CDR2 ANQGSEA. The CDR3 extends over 16 amino acids. The CDR3 here is CSVRLAAGANTGELFF. CDR3 nucleotides: TGCAGCGTTCGACTAGCGGCCGGCGCGAACACCGGGGAGCTGTTTTTT.

This clonotype was observed many times. The V and J genes are TRBV5-4 and TRBJ2-6; D is undetermined. Trimming removed 1 base from V and 4 bases from J, with 6 bases in between. CDR3 size: 14 residues. Germline values: CDR1 SGHNT, CDR2 YYREEE (reference sequence). CDR3 coding DNA: TGTGCCAGCAGCTTGCAAGCAGGGGCCAACGTCCTGACTTTC. It specifies CASSLQAGANVLTF.

The chain recombines TRBV14 with TRBJ2-2; D uncertain. This CDR3 comprises 14 residues. The V gene lost 1 base and the J gene lost 4 bases, with 7 bases spanning the gap. Germline CDR1 SGHDN, CDR2 FVKESK. CDR3 coding DNA: TGTGCCAGCAGCCAAGCCAGTCTCACCGGGGAGCTGTTTTTT. It specifies CASSQASLTGELFF.

V gene TRBV11-1 combines with J gene TRBJ2-1, with TRBD2 matching over 7 bases. Germline V gene lookup returns CDR1 SGHAT and CDR2 FQDESV (reference sequence). CDR3 length equals 15 residues. V lost 5 bases to trimming and J lost 5 bases; unmatched junction nucleotides: 9. The CDR3 DNA reads as TGTGCCAGCAGCCCAGTTGGGCTAGCGGACAATGAGCAGTTCTTC. Protein: CASSPVGLADNEQFF.

In this sample, this clonotype turned up a few times. This chain links TRBV6-2 or TRBV6-3 with TRBJ2-7; D may correspond to TRBD1 or TRBD2 (5 bases each). CDR1 is MNHEY and CDR2 is SVGEGT in the germline V gene. Trimming stripped 6 bases from V and 4 bases from J, with 16 bases between. This CDR3 is 14 amino acids long. Here the CDR3 reads CASSSGPDRYEQYF. For the CDR3, the DNA is TGTGCCAGCAGCTCGGGGCCGGACCGGTACGAGCAGTACTTC.

This clonotype was seen at least ten times. V and J are TRBV29-1 and TRBJ2-7, with TRBD2 matching 12 bases. With 5 bases clipped from V and 5 bases from J, the junction kept 7 bases outside the gene matches. This CDR3 is built from 14 residues. In germline, CDR1 is SQVTM, CDR2 ANQGSEA. CDR3 loop: CSVSRLAGAHEQYF. For the CDR3, the DNA is TGCAGCGTTTCACGACTAGCGGGAGCCCACGAGCAGTACTTC.

This clonotype was found a few times. One base away lies a much larger clone, so this may be a sequencing read error. The chain joins TRBV3-1 to TRBJ2-2; D unclear. V was shortened by 3 bases and J by 1 base, with 3 bases between the two germline ends. CDR1 is LGHDT and CDR2 is YNNKEL in the germline V gene (reference sequence). The CDR3 sequence is 13 residues long. CDR3 amino acids: CASSHRNTGELFF. DNA of the CDR3: TGTGCCAGCAGCCACAGGAACACCGGGGAGCTGTTTTTT.

This clonotype was counted at least ten times. This rearrangement joins TRBV29-1 to TRBJ2-1; D might be TRBD1 (5 bases). Germline assignment: CDR1 SQVTM and CDR2 ANQGSEA. V gave up 0 bases and J gave up 8 bases, with 14 bases separating them. The CDR3 runs 14 residues. CDR3 in DNA: TGCAGCGTTGAAGATGAAGGGGAAGGGGATGAGCAGTTCTTC. Encoded protein: CSVEDEGEGDEQFF.

This clonotype was detected only a few times. Mismatch with germline at one junction end may stem from a read error. This chain connects TRBV20-1 to TRBJ2-7, with a possible D match to TRBD2 (5 bases). This CDR3 is built from 14 residues. CDR1 and CDR2 from the germline V gene are DFQATT and SNEGSKA (reference sequence). The CDR3 DNA reads as TGTTCTTTCTACTTCCCCGACCTGGCGGGCGAGCAGTACTTC. Amino acids: CSFYFPDLAGEQYF.